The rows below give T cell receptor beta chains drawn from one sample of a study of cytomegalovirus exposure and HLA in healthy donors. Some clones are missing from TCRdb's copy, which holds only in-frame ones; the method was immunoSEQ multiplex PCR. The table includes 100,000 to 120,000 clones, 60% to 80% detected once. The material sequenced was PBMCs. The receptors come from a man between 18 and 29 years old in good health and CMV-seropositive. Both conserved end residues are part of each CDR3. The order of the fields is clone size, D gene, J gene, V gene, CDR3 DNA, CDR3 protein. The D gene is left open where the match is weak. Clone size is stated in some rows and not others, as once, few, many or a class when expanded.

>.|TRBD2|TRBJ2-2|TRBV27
TGTGCCAGCAGTCTTAGCGGGGGACCCTACACCGGGGAGCTGTTTTTT
CASSLSGGPYTGELFF
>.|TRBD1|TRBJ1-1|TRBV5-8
TGTGCCAGCGCCTATCGGACAGGGGGGAGGTCAGCTTTCTTT
CASAYRTGGRSAFF
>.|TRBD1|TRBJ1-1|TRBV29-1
TGCAGCGTTTGGGGAGTAAGGACAGGGTTGCTCACTGAAGCTTTCTTT
CSVWGVRTGLLTEAFF
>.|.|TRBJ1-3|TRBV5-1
TGCGCCAGCCAAGGGGGTTACTCTGGAAACACCATATATTTT
CASQGGYSGNTIYF
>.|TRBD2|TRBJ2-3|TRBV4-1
TGCGCCAGCAGCCAAGTGGGCGGGGGGGCCAGTAATACGCAGTATTTT
CASSQVGGGASNTQYF
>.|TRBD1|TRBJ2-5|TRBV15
TGTGCCACCAGCAGAGGCGGGACAGGGGGCTTGGAGACCCAGTACTTC
CATSRGGTGGLETQYF
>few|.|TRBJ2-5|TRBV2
TGTGCCAGCAGTGAAAGCCAGGTTCTTGAGACCCAGTACTTC
CASSESQVLETQYF
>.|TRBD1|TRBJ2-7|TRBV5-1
TGCGCCAGCAGACCCCCGGACAGGTCGTCGTACGAGCAGTACTTC
CASRPPDRSSYEQYF
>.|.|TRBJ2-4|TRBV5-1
TGCGCCAGCAGCACCGGGTACAAAAACATTCAGTACTTC
CASSTGYKNIQYF
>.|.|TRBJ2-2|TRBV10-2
TGCGCCAGCAGGGAAGCGGATTTCACCGGGGAGCTGTTTTTT
CASREADFTGELFF
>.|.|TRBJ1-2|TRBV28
TGTGCCAGCAGCCTCGGAGACTATGGCTACACCTTC
CASSLGDYGYTF
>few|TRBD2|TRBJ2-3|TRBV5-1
TGCGCCAGCAACCTACGTCCTAGCGGGGGGGCCACAGATACGCAGTATTTT
CASNLRPSGGATDTQYF
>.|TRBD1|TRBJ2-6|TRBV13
TGTGCCAGCAGCCAGGGGCTAAGGGGGCCAGGGGCCAACGTCCTGACTTTC
CASSQGLRGPGANVLTF
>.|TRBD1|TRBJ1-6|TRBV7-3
TGTGCCAGCAGCCCCGGACAGGGGAACTCACCCCTCCACTTT
CASSPGQGNSPLHF
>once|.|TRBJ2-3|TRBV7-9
TGTGCCAGCAGCTCCGACTATTCCACGACAGATACGCAGTATTTT
CASSSDYSTTDTQYF
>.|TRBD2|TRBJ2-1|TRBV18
TGTGCCAGCTCACGAACGGGACTAGCGGGGGTTGAGCAGTTCTTC
CASSRTGLAGVEQFF
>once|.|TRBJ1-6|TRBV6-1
TGTGCCAGCAGTGTCGTACAGGCCAATTCACCCCTCCACTTT
CASSVVQANSPLHF
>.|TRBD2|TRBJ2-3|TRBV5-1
TGCGCCAGCAGCTTGCCCGGACTAGCGGGGGGGGCAGATACGCAGTATTTT
CASSLPGLAGGADTQYF
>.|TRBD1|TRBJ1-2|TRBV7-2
TGTGCCAGCAGCTTAGGACAGGGCTCCTCTGGCTACACCTTC
CASSLGQGSSGYTF
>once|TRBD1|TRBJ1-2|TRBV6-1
TGTGCCAGCAGTAGGGACAGCCGTTTCTATGGCTACACCTTC
CASSRDSRFYGYTF
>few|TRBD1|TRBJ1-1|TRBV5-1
TGCGCCAGCAGCTTGGTTTTTGGCAGGGGGATTGGCACTGAAGCTTTCTTT
CASSLVFGRGIGTEAFF
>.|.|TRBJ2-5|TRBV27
TGTGCCAGCAGTCCTCTAGTGCGCCAAGAGACCCAGTACTTC
CASSPLVRQETQYF
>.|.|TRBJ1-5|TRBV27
TGTGCCAGCCAAATTGGAGGAAATAGCAATCAGCCCCAGCATTTT
CASQIGGNSNQPQHF
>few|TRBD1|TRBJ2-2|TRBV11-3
TGTGCCAGCAGCCCCGCCGGACAGGGGCTCGCCGGGGAGCTGTTTTTT
CASSPAGQGLAGELFF
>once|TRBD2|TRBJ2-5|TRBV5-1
TGCGCCAGCAGCCCGGCGGGGGGCCAGGAAGAGACCCAGTACTTC
CASSPAGGQEETQYF
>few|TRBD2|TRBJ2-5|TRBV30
TGTGCCTGGAGTGTGACTAGCGGGGGCCAAGAGACCCAGTACTTC
CAWSVTSGGQETQYF
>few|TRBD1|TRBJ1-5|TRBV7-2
TGTGCCAGCAGCTCGAAAGACAGGGTAAAACAGCCCCAGCATTTT
CASSSKDRVKQPQHF
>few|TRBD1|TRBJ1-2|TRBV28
TGTGCCAGCAGTCGGACGGGACAGGCCTATGGCTACACCTTC
CASSRTGQAYGYTF
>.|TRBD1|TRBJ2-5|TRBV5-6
TGTGCCAGCAGCGGGGGGACAGGGTACGAGGAGACCCAGTACTTC
CASSGGTGYEETQYF
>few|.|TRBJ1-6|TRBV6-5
TGTGCCAGCAGGCGCGGCGGGTCCTATAATTCACCCCTCCACTTT
CASRRGGSYNSPLHF
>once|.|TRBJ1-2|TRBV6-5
TGTGCCAGCTTTTCTTTTAACAGGGAAGGCTATGGCTACACCTTC
CASFSFNREGYGYTF
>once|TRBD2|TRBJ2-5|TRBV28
TGTGCCAGCAGAGAAGCGGGGGGGCCCCAAGAGACCCAGTACTTC
CASREAGGPQETQYF